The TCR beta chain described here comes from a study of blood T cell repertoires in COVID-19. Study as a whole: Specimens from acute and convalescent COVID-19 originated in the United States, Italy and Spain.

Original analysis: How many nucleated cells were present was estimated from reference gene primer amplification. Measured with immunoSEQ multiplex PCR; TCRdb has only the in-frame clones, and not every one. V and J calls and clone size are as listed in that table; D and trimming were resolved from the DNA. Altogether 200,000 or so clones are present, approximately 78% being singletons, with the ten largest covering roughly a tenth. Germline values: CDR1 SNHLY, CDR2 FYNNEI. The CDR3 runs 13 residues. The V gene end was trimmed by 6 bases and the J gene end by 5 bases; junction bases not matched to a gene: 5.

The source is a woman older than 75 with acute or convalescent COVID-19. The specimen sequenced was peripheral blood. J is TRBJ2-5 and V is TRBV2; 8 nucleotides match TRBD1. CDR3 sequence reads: CASRATGVETQYF. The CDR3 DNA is TGTGCCAGCAGGGCGACAGGGGTGGAGACCCAGTACTTC. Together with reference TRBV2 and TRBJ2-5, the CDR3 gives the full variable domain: EPEVTQTPSHQVTQMGQEVILRCVPISNHLYFYWYRQILGQKVEFLVSFYNNEISEKSEIFDDQFSVERPDGSNFTLKIRSTKLEDSAMYFCASRATGVETQYFGPGTRLLVL.